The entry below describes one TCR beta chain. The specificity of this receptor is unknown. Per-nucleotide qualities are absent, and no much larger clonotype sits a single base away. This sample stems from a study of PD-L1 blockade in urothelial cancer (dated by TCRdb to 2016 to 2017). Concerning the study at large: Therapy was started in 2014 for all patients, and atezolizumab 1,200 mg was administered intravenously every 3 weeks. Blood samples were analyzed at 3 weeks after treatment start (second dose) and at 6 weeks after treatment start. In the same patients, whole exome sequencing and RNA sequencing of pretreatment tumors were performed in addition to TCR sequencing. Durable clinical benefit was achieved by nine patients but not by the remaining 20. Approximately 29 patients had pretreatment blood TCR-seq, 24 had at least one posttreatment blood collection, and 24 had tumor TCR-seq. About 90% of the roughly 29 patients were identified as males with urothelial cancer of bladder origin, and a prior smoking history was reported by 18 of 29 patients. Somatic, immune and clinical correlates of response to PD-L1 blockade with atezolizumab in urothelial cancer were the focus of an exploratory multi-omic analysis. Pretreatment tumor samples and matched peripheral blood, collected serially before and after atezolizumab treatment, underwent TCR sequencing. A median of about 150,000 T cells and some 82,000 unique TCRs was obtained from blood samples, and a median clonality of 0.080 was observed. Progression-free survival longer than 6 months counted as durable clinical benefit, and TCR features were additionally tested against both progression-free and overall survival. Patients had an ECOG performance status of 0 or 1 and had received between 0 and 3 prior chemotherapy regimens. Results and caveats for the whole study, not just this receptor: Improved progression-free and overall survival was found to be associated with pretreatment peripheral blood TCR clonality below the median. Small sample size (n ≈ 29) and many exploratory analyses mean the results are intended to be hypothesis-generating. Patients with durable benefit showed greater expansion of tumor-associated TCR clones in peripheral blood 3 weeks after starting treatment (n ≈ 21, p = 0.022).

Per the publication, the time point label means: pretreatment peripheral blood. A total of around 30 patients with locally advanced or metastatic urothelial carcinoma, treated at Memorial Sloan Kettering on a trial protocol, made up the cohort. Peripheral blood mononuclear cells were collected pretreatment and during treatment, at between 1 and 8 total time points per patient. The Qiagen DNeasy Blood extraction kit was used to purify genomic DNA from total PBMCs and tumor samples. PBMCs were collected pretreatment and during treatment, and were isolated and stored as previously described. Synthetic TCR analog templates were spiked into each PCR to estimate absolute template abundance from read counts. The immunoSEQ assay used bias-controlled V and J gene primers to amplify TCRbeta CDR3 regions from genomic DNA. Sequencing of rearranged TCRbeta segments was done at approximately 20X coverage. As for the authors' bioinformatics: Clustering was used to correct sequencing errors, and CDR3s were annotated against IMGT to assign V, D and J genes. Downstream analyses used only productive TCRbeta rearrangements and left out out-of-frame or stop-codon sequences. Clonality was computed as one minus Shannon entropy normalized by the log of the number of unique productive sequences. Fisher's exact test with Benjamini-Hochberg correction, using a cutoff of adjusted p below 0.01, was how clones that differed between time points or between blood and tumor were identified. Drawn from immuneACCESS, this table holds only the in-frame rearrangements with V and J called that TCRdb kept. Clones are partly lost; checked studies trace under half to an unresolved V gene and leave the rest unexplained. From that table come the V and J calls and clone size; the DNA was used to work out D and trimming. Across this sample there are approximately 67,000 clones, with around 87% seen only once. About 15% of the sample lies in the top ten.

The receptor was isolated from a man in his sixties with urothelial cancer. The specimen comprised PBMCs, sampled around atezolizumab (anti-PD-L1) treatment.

The nucleotide sequence is given as TGCGCCAGCAGCTTGACCTACTGGAACAGGGGCTACGAGCAGTACTTC. Translation gives CASSLTYWNRGYEQYF. The rearranged chain carries TRBV5-1 and TRBJ2-7; 7 middle bases align to TRBD1. At the junction V is shortened by 1 base and J by 3 bases; bases outside the gene matches: 10. The CDR3, from cysteine to phenylalanine, totals 16 residues. CDR3 DNA is the only sequence kept; it has 48 bases, read in frame from the first base. The germline V gene sets CDR1 to SGHRS and CDR2 to YFSETQ.